This record concerns one T cell receptor beta chain sequence. What it binds is not known. A J-beta primer mix and a sample-barcoded 5' primer were used in a second PCR of about 7 to 12 cycles. The authors tagged each cDNA molecule using a template-switch adaptor with 12 random nucleotides. One entry per CDR3 protein results from TCRdb running MiXCR on the 5' RACE reads. The table lists more than 1 million distinct CDR3 sequences, more than 40% of them singletons. This entry belongs to a study of blood T cells in healthy people across ages. As for the study in general: T cells yielded about one barcoded beta molecule per two cells through template switching. The study's findings and limits: Per-million-T-cell TCR beta diversity fell roughly linearly with age.

The CDR3 contains 13 residues. Germline lookup yields CDR1 SQVTM and CDR2 ANQGSEA. Trimming stripped 7 bases from V and 5 bases from J, with 15 bases between. The clonotype comes from a woman in her fifties or sixties in good health. Input material: blood. The chain couples TRBV29-1 to TRBJ1-5; D is perhaps TRBD1 (5 bases). The CDR3, as DNA: TGCAGCGCAACCCCGGGGCAGGATCAGCCCCAGCATTTT. It is translated as CSATPGQDQPQHF.